Sequencing of this T cell receptor (beta chain) was carried out in a study of OX40 agonist ivuxolimab in advanced cancers. Study-wide findings and caveats: Among patients with partial responses at 0.1-3.0 mg/kg, clonal expansion was among the lowest. Also present in some nonresponders was a low level of normalized T-cell clonal expansion. CD4+ T cells averaged fewer expanded clones than CD8+ T cells.

Germline-derived CDR1 and CDR2 are SNHLY and FYNNEI. The CDR3 runs 13 residues. V lost 3 bases and J lost 7; bases outside the gene matches: 3. With regard to this clone: What it binds is not known.

The method was immunoSEQ multiplex PCR; TCRdb's version includes in-frame clones alone and lacks a portion of them. Of over 70,000 clones in the sample, 85% to 90% were seen once. This clonotype originated in an adult with an advanced solid tumor such as melanoma, head and neck, liver or kidney cancer. V gene TRBV2 combines with J gene TRBJ1-5; 7 bases match TRBD1. This specimen was CD4+ or CD8+ T cells sorted from blood, taken in a trial of the OX40 agonist ivuxolimab. The DNA for the CDR3 is TGTGCCAGCAGTGAGACAGGGTGGCAGCCCCAGCATTTT. Protein: CASSETGWQPQHF.